Shown below are 2 T cell receptor delta chains from a single sample sequenced in a study of delta chain sequences of gamma delta T cells. TCRdb processed the PCR reads again with the CATT caller. Recorded for this sample: five or six delta-chain clones. Material: a tumor sample. The receptors originated from a human donor with breast cancer.

V is TRDV2 and J is TRDJ3, with 9 bases lining up with TRDD3. The V gene end was trimmed by 0 bases and the J gene end by 0 bases; junction bases not matched to a gene: 8. Germline lookup yields CDR1 GEAIGNYY and CDR2 EKD. This CDR3 has 20 residues. The CDR3 sequence: CACDTTGGTPRSWDTRQMFF. The CDR3 DNA reads TGTGCCTGTGACACCACTGGGGGAACTCCACGCTCCTGGGACACCCGACAGATGTTTTTC.

V is TRDV2 and J is TRDJ1; D unresolved. Germline CDR1 reads GEAIGNYY; CDR2 reads EKD. V lost 0 bases and J 2 bases, leaving 12 bases between the germline ends. The CDR3 covers 15 residues. CDR3 in DNA: TGTGCCTGTGACACCGTATACCCCAGAACCGATAAACTCATCTTT. It yields the protein CACDTVYPRTDKLIF.